The next 23 T cell receptor beta chains were all read from a single sample in a study of blood T cell repertoires in COVID-19. The method was immunoSEQ multiplex PCR; TCRdb's version includes in-frame clones alone and lacks a portion of them. The repertoire holds 100,000 to 150,000 clones, around 86% seen once, with around 11% in the top ten. What was sequenced was peripheral blood. These receptors all stem from a man aged 55-75 years with acute or convalescent COVID-19.

The DNA of the CDR3 is TGTGCCAGCAGCCAAGAAAGGGGCACTGAAGCTTTCTTT. Translation gives CASSQERGTEAFF. The V call is TRBV3-1 (or the pseudogene TRBV3-2), the J call TRBJ1-1; possibly TRBD1 for D (5 bases). Trimming cost V 0 bases and J 4 bases, with 6 bases left between them. This CDR3 is built from 13 residues. The germline V gene encodes CDR1 LGHDT and CDR2 YNNKEL (reference sequence).

This rearrangement joins TRBV5-4 to TRBJ2-2, with D possibly TRBD2 on 6 matching bases. The germline V gene has CDR1 SGHNT and CDR2 YYREEE (reference sequence). The germline V and J ends were trimmed by 2 bases and 6 bases, with 8 bases remaining between them. The CDR3 runs 13 residues. The CDR3, as DNA: TGTGCCAGCAGCTTAGCGGGTCCCGGGGAGCTGTTTTTT. Encoded protein: CASSLAGPGELFF.

The V gene is TRBV30, the J gene TRBJ1-2; 9 bases line up with TRBD1. The CDR3 is 12 residues long. After removal of 5 bases from V and 7 bases from J, the junction contained 5 bases not matched to a gene. Germline CDR1 reads GTSNPN; CDR2 reads SVGIG (reference sequence). The CDR3 spells CAWGQGPVGYTF. The CDR3 nucleotides are TGTGCCTGGGGACAGGGGCCGGTTGGCTACACCTTC.

In this sample, this clone turned up once. V and J are TRBV5-8 and TRBJ2-5; TRBD2 agrees at 11 bases. Germline V gives CDR1 SGHTS, CDR2 YDEGEE. The CDR3 has 16 residues. J gave up 4 bases and V 0 bases, and 5 bases lay outside the gene matches. The DNA for the CDR3 is TGTGCCAGCAGCTTGGGTCGGACTAGCGGGCTAGAGACCCAGTACTTC. This gives the protein CASSLGRTSGLETQYF.

This clone came up once. The chain joins TRBV7-9 to TRBJ1-3; TRBD1 matches at 9 bases. Germline CDR1 SEHNR, CDR2 FQNEAQ (reference sequence). V gave up 1 base and J gave up 4 bases; unmatched junction bases: 5. CDR3 length: 16 amino acids. The CDR3 loop is CASSLETGGTGNTIYF. In nucleotides, the CDR3 is TGTGCCAGCAGCTTAGAGACAGGGGGGACAGGAAACACCATATATTTT.

In regard to this clone: This CDR3 is also generated by other DNA sequences in the sample. The rearrangement joins TRBV18 to TRBJ1-4, with 7 bases fitting TRBD1. This CDR3 spans 14 amino acids. Trimming at V came to 3 bases and at J to 6 bases, leaving 4 bases not matched to a gene. The germline V gene has CDR1 KGHSH and CDR2 LQKENI. Here the CDR3 reads CASSPRTGDEKLFF. CDR3 nucleotides: TGTGCCAGCTCACCCCGGACAGGCGATGAAAAACTGTTTTTT.

This chain connects TRBV19 to TRBJ1-1; 7 positions match TRBD1. After removal of 5 bases from V and 4 bases from J, the junction contained 7 bases not matched to a gene. CDR1 is LNHDA, CDR2 SQIVND, per germline (reference sequence). The length of the CDR3 is 14 residues. This CDR3 reads CASSERGRGTEAFF. As DNA, the CDR3 is TGTGCCAGTAGTGAGAGGGGGCGCGGCACTGAAGCTTTCTTT.

This sequence joins TRBV10-3 and TRBJ1-2; possible D gene TRBD1, 5 bases. There are 16 residues in the CDR3. The V end was cut by 10 bases, the J end by 0 bases, with 21 bases between. CDR1 ENHRY and CDR2 SYGVKD come from the germline V gene. This chain's CDR3 is CATSFWQGLTNYGYTF. In nucleotides, the CDR3 is TGTGCCACCTCTTTTTGGCAGGGCCTAACTAACTATGGCTACACCTTC.

J is TRBJ2-7 and V is TRBV28, with 7 bases aligning to TRBD1. J lost 5 bases, V lost 3 bases, and 7 bases had no gene match. CDR3 length equals 14 residues. The germline gives CDR1 MDHEN, CDR2 SYDVKM. As DNA, the CDR3 is TGTGCCAGCAGTTTGCTGAAGGGGGCGCACGAGCAGTACTTC. Its translation: CASSLLKGAHEQYF. The full variable domain, its missing parts supplied by reference TRBV28 and TRBJ2-7, is DVKVTQSSRYLVKRTGEKVFLECVQDMDHENMFWYRQDPGLGLRLIYFSYDVKMKEKGDIPEGYSVSREKKERFSLILESASTNQTSMYLCASSLLKGAHEQYFGPGTRLTVT.

The rearrangement links TRBV11-2 to TRBJ2-3; no definite D call. Between the trimmed V and J ends, which lost 4 bases and 6 bases, there was a span of 20 bases. This CDR3 spans 16 amino acids. Germline V lookup: CDR1 SGHAT, CDR2 FQNNGV. In nucleotides, the CDR3 is TGTGCCAGCAGCTCGGAACGACCAGTAGCCCCGGATACGCAGTATTTT. This codes for CASSSERPVAPDTQYF.

V is TRBV2 and J is TRBJ1-5, with a weak D call TRBD1 (6 bases). Germline loops: CDR1 SNHLY, CDR2 FYNNEI. V was clipped by 8 bases and J by 3 bases, with 17 bases between them. This CDR3 has 15 residues. Here the CDR3 DNA reads TGTGCCAGCTCGCGGGGGCTCGTGGACAATCAGCCCCAGCATTTT. It encodes CASSRGLVDNQPQHF.

The chain combines TRBV7-9 with TRBJ1-4; tentatively, D is TRBD1 (5 bases). Germline assignment: CDR1 SEHNR and CDR2 FQNEAQ (reference sequence). This CDR3 contains 12 residues. Trimming pared 1 base from V and 13 bases from J, leaving 10 bases between. Written as DNA, the CDR3 is TGTGCCAGCAGCTTAGTAGGGGCGAGACTGTTTTTT. Protein: CASSLVGARLFF.

Details on this clone: Other DNA sequences in this sample translate to the same CDR3. The chain carries TRBV9 and TRBJ2-7; 12 nucleotides match TRBD1. Per the germline V gene, CDR1 is SGDLS and CDR2 is YYNGEE. The CDR3 runs 15 residues. The V gene end was trimmed by 4 bases and the J gene end by 4 bases; junction bases not matched to a gene: 6. Here the CDR3 DNA reads TGTGCCAGCAGCCCCGGGACAGGGGGCCTATACGAGCAGTACTTC. Translation gives CASSPGTGGLYEQYF.

This CDR3 reads CASSPWTGGADTQYF. The CDR3 DNA reads TGTGCCAGCAGCCCTTGGACAGGGGGGGCAGATACGCAGTATTTT. V gene TRBV11-2 combines with J gene TRBJ2-3, with TRBD1 matching 10 bases. The germline V gene encodes CDR1 SGHAT and CDR2 FQNNGV. The CDR3 sequence is 15 residues long. Trimming cost V 5 bases and J 4 bases; bases outside gene matches: 6.

In its sample, this clone was seen once. V gene TRBV18 combines with J gene TRBJ1-3; 10 bases line up with TRBD1. V shed 3 bases, J shed 2 bases, and the junction held 1 base outside the gene matches. This CDR3 has 15 residues. CDR1 and CDR2 from the germline V gene are KGHSH and LQKENI. Here the CDR3 DNA reads TGTGCCAGCTCACCCGGGACAGGGGCTGGAAACACCATATATTTT. Its protein is CASSPGTGAGNTIYF.

The chain's CDR3 is CASSPGDPNYGYTF. The CDR3 DNA sequence: TGCGCCAGCAGCCCGGGAGACCCTAACTATGGCTACACCTTC. V and J are TRBV5-1 and TRBJ1-2; D gene unclear. The length of the CDR3 is 14 residues. From germline, CDR1 is SGHRS and CDR2 YFSETQ. Trimming removed 4 bases at V and 0 bases at J, with 10 bases between.

This chain joins TRBV7-2 and TRBJ2-1; 8 nucleotides line up with TRBD1. J lost 3 bases, V lost 5 bases, and 9 bases had no gene match. Germline lookup yields CDR1 SGHTA and CDR2 FQGNSA. CDR3 length: 16 amino acids. The DNA of the CDR3 is TGTGCCAGCAGCCCGGAAGGGACAGGTAGCTACAATGAGCAGTTCTTC. Protein sequence: CASSPEGTGSYNEQFF.

The chain employs TRBV6-5 and TRBJ2-3; 8 nucleotides match TRBD2. Germline trimming cut 5 bases from V and 4 bases from J; bases unmatched to any gene: 5. The germline V gene has CDR1 MNHEY and CDR2 SVGAGI. The CDR3 loop spans 14 amino acids. The CDR3 DNA reads TGTGCCAGCAGTACATTGCGGGAGGCAGATACGCAGTATTTT. As protein: CASSTLREADTQYF.

The chain recombines TRBV5-1 with TRBJ2-7, with a possible D match to TRBD2 (6 bases). The CDR3 extends over 17 amino acids. V was cut by 3 bases and J by 3 bases, with 22 bases left in between. Looked up from germline, CDR1 is SGHRS and CDR2 is YFSETQ. The CDR3 spells CASSSRGGPGSRYEQYF. For the CDR3, the DNA is TGCGCCAGCAGCTCTCGAGGAGGGCCGGGGTCTCGCTACGAGCAGTACTTC.

Here the CDR3 reads CASNLRGTGEQPQHF. CDR3 coding DNA: TGTGCCAGCAACCTAAGGGGGACAGGGGAGCAGCCCCAGCATTTT. The chain joins TRBV6-5 to TRBJ1-5; 10 bases match TRBD1. V shed 7 bases and J 7 bases; nucleotides not matched to a gene: 10. This CDR3 region has 15 residues. Germline V gene sequence: CDR1 MNHEY, CDR2 SVGAGI.

The rearrangement uses TRBV7-3 and TRBJ2-3; a weak D match, TRBD1 (6 bases). V shed 5 bases and J shed 4 bases, with 13 bases lying between them. Germline loops: CDR1 SGHTA, CDR2 FQGTGA. The CDR3 spans 14 residues. DNA for the CDR3: TGTGCCAGCAGCCAAAGGACAGTGGCAGATACGCAGTATTTT. Protein: CASSQRTVADTQYF.

The rearrangement uses TRBV30 and TRBJ2-7; D is ambiguous. V lost 8 bases to trimming and J lost 3 bases, with 11 bases between them. CDR3 length: 11 residues. Germline CDR1 is GTSNPN and CDR2 is SVGIG (reference sequence). The CDR3 DNA sequence: TGTGCCGTGGTGGCAGACTACGAGCAGTACTTC. It encodes CAVVADYEQYF.

The CDR3 coding sequence is TGTGCCAGCAGTGAAACCGGGGGGGTCACTGAAGCTTTCTTT. Protein: CASSETGGVTEAFF. The chain combines TRBV7-8 with TRBJ1-1; weak D call: TRBD1 (5 bases). Germline loops: CDR1 SGHVS, CDR2 FQNEAQ. The germline V and J ends were trimmed by 6 bases and 4 bases, with 15 bases remaining between them. This CDR3 has 14 residues.